What follows are 14 T cell receptor beta chains derived from one specimen sequenced in a study of shared T cell receptors in the human thymus. Clones were read by immunoSEQ multiplex PCR, and TCRdb kept only the in-frame ones, dropping some. The table shows 700,000 to 750,000 clones, with 80% to 90% occurring only once. These same data were also listed under a study on human thymus T cells.

Sequencing was done on a sample of thymocytes. The receptors derive from a girl in the first two years of life with a congenital heart defect.

The V and J genes are TRBV19 and TRBJ1-5, with D hard to call. Trimming shortened V by 7 bases and J by 1 base, and 8 bases separated the two germline ends. Germline V CDR1 and CDR2: LNHDA, SQIVND (reference sequence). The CDR3 sequence is 13 residues long. The CDR3 loop reads CASTTASNQPQHF. The DNA for the CDR3 is TGTGCCAGTACTACAGCCAGCAATCAGCCCCAGCATTTT.

The V call is TRBV7-9, the J call TRBJ2-1; 10 positions agree with TRBD2. Per germline, CDR1 SEHNR and CDR2 FQNEAQ (reference sequence). The CDR3 is 16 residues long. Trimming took 1 base from V and 2 from J; bases not matched to a gene: 2. In nucleotides, the CDR3 is TGTGCCAGCAGCTTAGTTGGGACTAGCGCCTACAATGAGCAGTTCTTC. This sequence encodes CASSLVGTSAYNEQFF.

The chain carries TRBV5-1 and TRBJ1-2; tentatively, D is TRBD1 (6 bases). With 3 bases removed from V and 6 bases from J, the gap between germline ends came to 15 bases. The CDR3 is 14 amino acids. From germline, CDR1 is SGHRS and CDR2 YFSETQ. In DNA, the CDR3 is TGCGCCAGCAGCTCAAACAGGGTATTCGATGGCTACACCTTC. Amino acid sequence: CASSSNRVFDGYTF.

This clone has only one observation. The chain employs TRBV4-1 and TRBJ1-1; D uncertain. The CDR3 contains 14 residues. Between the trimmed V and J ends, which lost 1 base and 3 bases, there was a span of 9 bases. Germline CDR1 reads MGHRA; CDR2 reads YSYEKL. The CDR3 reads CASSQGWEDTEAFF. As DNA, the CDR3 is TGCGCCAGCAGCCAAGGGTGGGAGGACACTGAAGCTTTCTTT.

The gene calls are TRBV4-1 and TRBJ1-4, with a possible D match to TRBD1 (5 bases). Germline CDR1 is MGHRA and CDR2 is YSYEKL. V dropped 1 base and J dropped 3 bases, with 9 bases sitting between them. The CDR3 has 15 residues. CDR3 loop: CASSQVRVPNEKLFF. CDR3 sequence (DNA): TGCGCCAGCAGCCAAGTCAGGGTGCCTAATGAAAAACTGTTTTTT.

This rearrangement joins TRBV6-5 to TRBJ1-3, with D possibly TRBD1 on 5 matching bases. Per germline, CDR1 MNHEY and CDR2 SVGAGI. The V end lost 7 bases, the J end lost 4 bases, and 14 bases lay between the germline ends. The CDR3 is made up of 14 amino acids. CDR3 bases: TGTGCCAGCACCGCGGGAGGGGACGGAAACACCATATATTTT. Amino acids: CASTAGGDGNTIYF.

This rearrangement joins TRBV4-1 to TRBJ1-6; D possibly corresponds to TRBD1 (5 bases). The CDR3 length is 17 residues. Per germline, CDR1 MGHRA and CDR2 YSYEKL. The V gene lost 0 bases and the J gene lost 10 bases, with 19 bases spanning the gap. CDR3 region: CASSQDRAGPKGSPLHF. The CDR3 DNA follows: TGCGCCAGCAGCCAAGATAGGGCCGGTCCGAAGGGGTCACCCCTCCACTTT.

J is TRBJ1-2 and V is TRBV10-3; 10 positions agree with TRBD1. Germline V gene sequence: CDR1 ENHRY, CDR2 SYGVKD. Losses at the gene ends were 6 bases for V and 1 base for J; bases not matched to a gene: 11. CDR3 length equals 17 residues. CDR3 nucleotides: TGTGCCATCAGGGTTCCGGGACAGGGGTCCATTAACTATGGCTACACCTTC. Its protein is CAIRVPGQGSINYGYTF.

The rearrangement links TRBV5-1 to TRBJ1-1; possible D gene TRBD1, 6 bases. The CDR3 is 19 amino acids. Germline V gene lookup returns CDR1 SGHRS and CDR2 YFSETQ. V lost 1 base and J lost 0, with 22 bases in between. The CDR3 here is CASSLLGTTVLGLNTEAFF. DNA of the CDR3: TGCGCCAGCAGCTTGTTAGGGACAACTGTACTGGGGTTGAACACTGAAGCTTTCTTT.

The chain links TRBV29-1 to TRBJ1-1; 8 nucleotides line up with TRBD1. The CDR3 totals 16 residues. V lost 2 bases, J lost 0 bases, and 8 bases stayed unmatched. Germline V gene lookup returns CDR1 SQVTM and CDR2 ANQGSEA. The CDR3 bases are TGCAGCGTTGAAATTTGGACAGGGAGAGTGAACACTGAAGCTTTCTTT. It is translated as CSVEIWTGRVNTEAFF.

The J gene is TRBJ2-7, the V gene TRBV4-1; 10 bases fit TRBD2. From germline, CDR1 is MGHRA and CDR2 YSYEKL. V trimming: 0 bases; J trimming: 3 bases; junction bases outside the gene matches: 2. The length of the CDR3 is 15 residues. DNA of the CDR3: TGCGCCAGCAGCCAAGATCCTAGCGGGGGCTACGAGCAGTACTTC. Translating gives CASSQDPSGGYEQYF.

The chain couples TRBV5-4 to TRBJ1-2; the match to TRBD1 covers 12 bases. Germline values: CDR1 SGHNT, CDR2 YYREEE (reference sequence). The CDR3 has 17 amino acids. V was clipped by 4 bases and J by 4 bases; unmatched bases: 11. The CDR3 sequence: CASSHRDRGRRVYGYTF. The DNA of the CDR3 is TGTGCCAGCAGCCACCGGGACAGGGGGCGTAGGGTCTATGGCTACACCTTC. The complete variable domain, with remaining parts taken from reference TRBV5-4 and TRBJ1-2, reads ETGVTQSPTHLIKTRGQQVTLRCSSQSGHNTVSWYQQALGQGPQFIFQYYREEENGRGNFPPRFSGLQFPNYSSELNVNALELDDSALYLCASSHRDRGRRVYGYTFGSGTRLTVV.

This chain joins TRBV30 and TRBJ1-2, with D uncertain. The V gene's germline CDR1 is GTSNPN and CDR2 SVGIG (reference sequence). Trimming took off 1 base at V and 2 bases at J, with 14 bases between the two ends. The CDR3 sequence is 15 residues long. As DNA, the CDR3 is TGTGCCTGGAGTGGGTATCAAACTTCGAACTATGGCTACACCTTC. This sequence encodes CAWSGYQTSNYGYTF.

This clone was seen just once. The chain links TRBV5-1 to TRBJ1-6; D not resolved. This CDR3 is 20 amino acids long. The germline V and J ends were trimmed by 0 bases and 5 bases, with 24 bases remaining between them. Germline CDR1 SGHRS, CDR2 YFSETQ. The CDR3 DNA is TGCGCCAGCAGCTTGGTCTTCGGTCTTTCAAAGCCGAAGCATAATTCACCCCTCCACTTT. Translating it yields CASSLVFGLSKPKHNSPLHF.